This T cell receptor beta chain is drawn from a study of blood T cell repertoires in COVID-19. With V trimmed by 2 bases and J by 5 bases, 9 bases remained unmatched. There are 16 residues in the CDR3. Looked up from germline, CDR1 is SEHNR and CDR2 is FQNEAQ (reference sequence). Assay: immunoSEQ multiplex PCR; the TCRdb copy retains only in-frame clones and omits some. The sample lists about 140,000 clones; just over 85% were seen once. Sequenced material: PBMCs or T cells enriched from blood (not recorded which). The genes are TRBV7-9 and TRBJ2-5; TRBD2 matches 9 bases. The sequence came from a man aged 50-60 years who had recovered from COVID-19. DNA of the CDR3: TGTGCCAGCAGCTTAAATGCGGGAGGGCCTCAGGAGACCCAGTACTTC. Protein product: CASSLNAGGPQETQYF.